The 23 T cell receptor beta chains below were found in one sample sequenced in a study of T-cell memory formation after mild COVID-19. TCRdb called the 5' RACE reads again in MiXCR, with one record for every CDR3 protein. The sample records 250,000 or so distinct CDR3 sequences, more than 15% being singletons. Sequencing was carried out using PBMCs or a T cell subset sorted from them (not recorded which). The receptors here all came from a man between 18 and 29 years old who had mild COVID-19 (a few samples of this study predate the infection). Cell type and time point are not known.

This clonotype was detected a few times. In DNA form, the CDR3 reads TGTGCCAGCAGGGCCGGGACAGGGTGGAATGAGCAGTTCTTC. This gives the protein CASRAGTGWNEQFF. This rearrangement joins TRBV5-4 to TRBJ2-1; 9 bases map to TRBD1. The CDR3 sequence is 14 residues long. From germline, CDR1 is SGHNT and CDR2 YYREEE (reference sequence). With 5 bases clipped from V and 7 bases from J, the junction kept 7 bases outside the gene matches.

This clonotype came up many times. The chain recombines TRBV7-7 with TRBJ2-1; D is perhaps TRBD1 (5 bases). V gave up 6 bases and J gave up 8 bases, with 14 bases separating them. Germline values: CDR1 SSHAT, CDR2 FNYEAQ (reference sequence). The CDR3 has 13 residues. The CDR3 loop reads CASSLNLGDEQFF. CDR3 nucleotides: TGTGCCAGCAGTTTAAATCTAGGGGATGAGCAGTTCTTC.

This chain links TRBV5-1 with TRBJ2-1; D is perhaps TRBD1 (5 bases). V lost 0 bases to trimming and J lost 8 bases, with 21 bases between them. CDR3 length equals 17 residues. CDR1 is SGHRS, CDR2 YFSETQ, per germline. CDR3 region: CASSLGTSSGARDEQFF. CDR3 bases: TGCGCCAGCAGCTTGGGTACGTCAAGTGGGGCTAGGGATGAGCAGTTCTTC.

V gene TRBV20-1 combines with J gene TRBJ2-5; D could derive from TRBD1 or TRBD2 (5 bases each). The germline gives CDR1 DFQATT, CDR2 SNEGSKA (reference sequence). Trimming stripped 0 bases from V and 5 bases from J, with 13 bases between. The CDR3 runs 14 residues. CDR3: CSARDIEGTETQYF. In nucleotides, the CDR3 is TGCAGTGCTAGAGACATCGAGGGGACGGAGACCCAGTACTTC.

The table lists this clonotype with a few counts. This chain connects TRBV4-2 to TRBJ2-5; D is ambiguous. Looked up from germline, CDR1 is LGHNA and CDR2 is YNFKEQ. Trimming took off 4 bases at V and 2 bases at J, with 14 bases between the two ends. This CDR3 has 15 amino acids. The CDR3 protein is CASSPGSAEQETQYF. The CDR3 nucleotides are TGTGCCAGCAGCCCCGGCTCGGCTGAACAAGAGACCCAGTACTTC.

This clonotype was observed at least ten times. J is TRBJ1-5 and V is TRBV6-2 or TRBV6-3; TRBD1 aligns across 8 bases. Germline CDR1 MNHEY, CDR2 SVGEGT. V gave up 5 bases and J gave up 6 bases; unmatched junction bases: 9. The CDR3 runs to 15 residues. The CDR3 sequence: CASSRGGQGSQPQHF. The DNA for the CDR3 is TGTGCCAGCAGTCGCGGAGGACAGGGAAGTCAGCCCCAGCATTTT.

The V and J genes are TRBV7-2 and TRBJ2-1; perhaps D is TRBD1 or TRBD2 (6 bases each). V gave up 1 base and J gave up 4 bases, with 11 bases separating them. The CDR3 is 15 residues long. Germline V CDR1 and CDR2: SGHTA, FQGNSA. In DNA, the CDR3 is TGTGCCAGCAGCTTAGGGGGGGCCTGGTACAATGAGCAGTTCTTC. It yields the protein CASSLGGAWYNEQFF.

The V call is TRBV21-1, the J call TRBJ2-5; no DNA check was done on the table's D call, TRBD1. TRBV21-1 is shown as a pseudogene. The CDR3 is made up of 14 amino acids. CDR3 in DNA: TGTGCCAGCAGCAATGAGACAGTCCAAGAGACCCAGTACTTC. It yields the protein CASSNETVQETQYF.

The rearrangement uses TRBV18 and TRBJ2-7, with 7 bases that match TRBD2. V gave up 1 base and J gave up 6 bases; unmatched junction bases: 0. This CDR3 is 12 amino acids long. From germline, CDR1 is KGHSH and CDR2 LQKENI. Written as DNA, the CDR3 is TGTGCCAGCTCACCACGGGGGGGCGAGCAGTACGTC. It is translated as CASSPRGGEQYV.

The chain carries TRBV19 and TRBJ2-3; D is tentatively TRBD1 or TRBD2 (5 bases each). The V gene's germline CDR1 is LNHDA and CDR2 SQIVND (reference sequence). This CDR3 is built from 13 residues. V was cut by 10 bases and J by 4 bases, with 15 bases left in between. The DNA of the CDR3 is TGTGCCATTCGGGACGGTAGTGCAGATACGCAGTATTTT. This translates into CAIRDGSADTQYF.

This clonotype has just a few counts. The chain uses TRBV6-5 and TRBJ2-7, with 9 nucleotides matching TRBD1. V trimming: 5 bases; J trimming: 6 bases; junction bases outside the gene matches: 8. Germline values: CDR1 MNHEY, CDR2 SVGAGI. The CDR3 extends over 14 amino acids. The CDR3 coding sequence is TGTGCCAGCAGTAACCCGGGACAGGGAAGCGAGCAGTACTTC. As protein: CASSNPGQGSEQYF.

This rearrangement joins TRBV4-1 to TRBJ1-1; tentatively, D is TRBD1 (5 bases). The CDR3 totals 15 residues. V gave up 0 bases and J gave up 3 bases, with 11 bases separating them. Germline CDR1 MGHRA, CDR2 YSYEKL. CDR3 nucleotides: TGCGCCAGCAGCCAAGATCGTCCGGGGCACACTGAAGCTTTCTTT. This encodes CASSQDRPGHTEAFF.

The rearrangement uses TRBV5-6 and TRBJ2-1; D call uncertain. The ends were cut back, 0 bases at V and 8 bases at J, with 9 bases in the middle. The germline gives CDR1 SGHDT, CDR2 YYEEEE. This CDR3 region has 13 residues. CDR3 coding DNA: TGTGCCAGCAGCTTGGGCCGGAGCGATGAGCAGTTCTTC. It specifies CASSLGRSDEQFF.

J is TRBJ2-7 and V is TRBV5-1, with a weak D call TRBD2 (7 bases). V lost 7 bases and J 3 bases, leaving 23 bases between the germline ends. The CDR3 runs to 16 residues. Per the germline V gene, CDR1 is SGHRS and CDR2 is YFSETQ. CDR3 in DNA: TGCGCCAGCCGACTCTTAGGGGGGGGGACCCTCTACGAGCAGTACTTC. This sequence encodes CASRLLGGGTLYEQYF.

The V call is TRBV5-6, the J call TRBJ1-2, with TRBD1 matching 9 bases. The CDR3 is made up of 12 amino acids. The germline V gene encodes CDR1 SGHDT and CDR2 YYEEEE. V lost 3 bases and J lost 8; bases outside the gene matches: 2. Written as DNA, the CDR3 is TGTGCCAGCAGCTACAGGGGGCGCGGCTACACCTTC. Translation gives CASSYRGRGYTF. The whole variable domain, filled in from reference TRBV5-6 and TRBJ1-2, reads DAGVTQSPTHLIKTRGQQVTLRCSPKSGHDTVSWYQQALGQGPQFIFQYYEEEERQRGNFPDRFSGHQFPNYSSELNVNALLLGDSALYLCASSYRGRGYTFGSGTRLTVV.

The chain couples TRBV7-9 to TRBJ2-1; no definite D call. V was pared by 4 bases and J by 10 bases, with 8 bases between. The CDR3 has 11 residues. The germline CDR1 and CDR2 sequences are SEHNR and FQNEAQ (reference sequence). The DNA of the CDR3 is TGTGCCAGCAGCTGGGGTGTGGAGCAGTTCTTC. This encodes CASSWGVEQFF.

This clonotype occurred a few times. The V call is TRBV5-1, the J call TRBJ2-5; D is possibly TRBD1 (5 bases). The CDR3 is 13 amino acids. Germline CDR1 is SGHRS and CDR2 is YFSETQ. The V end was cut by 5 bases, the J end by 4 bases, with 12 bases between. The DNA for the CDR3 is TGCGCCAGCAGTCCCATAGGGGCAGAGACCCAGTACTTC. Amino acid sequence: CASSPIGAETQYF. Full variable domain (outside the CDR3, taken from reference TRBV5-1 and TRBJ2-5): KAGVTQTPRYLIKTRGQQVTLSCSPISGHRSVSWYQQTPGQGLQFLFEYFSETQRNKGNFPGRFSGRQFSNSRSEMNVSTLELGDSALYLCASSPIGAETQYFGPGTRLLVL.

The rearrangement uses TRBV24-1 and TRBJ2-5; perhaps D is TRBD1 or TRBD2 (5 bases each). CDR3 length equals 15 residues. The V end lost 4 bases, the J end lost 3 bases, and 14 bases lay between the germline ends. Germline V gene lookup returns CDR1 KGHDR and CDR2 SFDVKD. The CDR3 DNA reads as TGTGCCACCAGTGAGTCGGGGACCGGGGAAGAGACCCAGTACTTC. It encodes CATSESGTGEETQYF.

This clonotype was counted a few times. The chain is built from TRBV10-3 and TRBJ2-1, with 8 bases identical to TRBD2. The CDR3 has 15 residues. The trim removed 10 bases at V and 4 bases at J, leaving 12 bases unmatched. The germline CDR1 and CDR2 sequences are ENHRY and SYGVKD. The CDR3 DNA is TGTGCCACCCGACTAGCCGGGGGGGCGTACAATGAGCAGTTCTTC. Translating it yields CATRLAGGAYNEQFF.

There are many counts of this clonotype. This chain uses TRBV2 with TRBJ2-5; D perhaps matches TRBD2 (6 bases). Germline-derived CDR1 and CDR2 are SNHLY and FYNNEI. Trimming shortened V by 8 bases and J by 7 bases, and 8 bases separated the two germline ends. The CDR3 has 10 residues. Written as DNA, the CDR3 is TGTGCCAGCGGGCGGGGGACCCAGTACTTC. Translation gives CASGRGTQYF.

The chain has TRBV2 and TRBJ2-6; the D gene is possibly TRBD1 (6 bases). Trimming left V 7 bases short and J 1 base short, with 11 bases between. Germline CDR1 SNHLY, CDR2 FYNNEI. CDR3 size: 15 residues. CDR3: CASNRDASGANVLTF. The CDR3, as DNA: TGTGCCAGCAACAGGGACGCATCTGGGGCCAACGTCCTGACTTTC.

The genes are TRBV6-2 or TRBV6-3 and TRBJ1-5; no firm D call. Germline loops: CDR1 MNHEY, CDR2 SVGEGT. Trimming removed 2 bases at V and 4 bases at J, with 6 bases between. This CDR3 is built from 13 residues. Written as DNA, the CDR3 is TGTGCCAGCAGTTACACGCTGAATCAGCCCCAGCATTTT. It specifies CASSYTLNQPQHF.

This chain connects TRBV7-9 to TRBJ2-5; 9 bases agree with TRBD2. The CDR3 consists of 12 residues. CDR1 is SEHNR and CDR2 is FQNEAQ in the germline V gene (reference sequence). The CDR3 DNA reads TGTGCAGTCCAGCGGGGGGAAGAGACCCAGTACTTC. Translating gives CAVQRGEETQYF. Using reference TRBV7-9 and TRBJ2-5 for the parts outside the CDR3, the full variable domain is DTGVSQNPRHKITKRGQNVTFRCDPISEHNRLYWYRQTLGQGPEFLTYFQNEAQLEKSRLLSDRFSAERPKGSFSTLEIQRTEQGDSAMYLCAVQRGEETQYFGPGTRLLVL.